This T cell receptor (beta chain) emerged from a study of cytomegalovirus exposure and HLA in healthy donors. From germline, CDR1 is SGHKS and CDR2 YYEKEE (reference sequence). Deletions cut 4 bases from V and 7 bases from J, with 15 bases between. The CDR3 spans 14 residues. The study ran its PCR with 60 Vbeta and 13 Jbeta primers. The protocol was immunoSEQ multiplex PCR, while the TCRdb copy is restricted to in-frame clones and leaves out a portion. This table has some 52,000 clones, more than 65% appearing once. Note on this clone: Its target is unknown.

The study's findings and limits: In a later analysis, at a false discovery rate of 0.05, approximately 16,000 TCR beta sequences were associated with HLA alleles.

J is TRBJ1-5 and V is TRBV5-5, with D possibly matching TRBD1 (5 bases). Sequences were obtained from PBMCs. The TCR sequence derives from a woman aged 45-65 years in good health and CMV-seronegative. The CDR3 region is CASSPGMGGQPQHF. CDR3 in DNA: TGTGCCAGCAGCCCGGGTATGGGGGGGCAGCCCCAGCATTTT.